This entry is about one TCR beta chain. These data come from a study of blood T cells in healthy people across ages. A second about 6 to 11 cycle PCR used barcoded and J-beta primers. MiXCR was run by TCRdb on the 5' RACE reads, yielding one entry per CDR3 protein. The data contain about 2 million distinct CDR3 sequences, just under 50% of them singletons. Input material: blood. The TCR originated in a woman aged 35 to 49 in good health.

The CDR3 nucleotides are TGTGCCAGCAGCTTAGAACTAGAGGTGACCCAGTACTTC. As protein: CASSLELEVTQYF. The rearrangement uses TRBV11-1 and TRBJ2-7; D perhaps matches TRBD2 (5 bases). The J call may be faulty, since TRBJ2-5 better matches the DNA end. The CDR3 covers 13 residues. Germline V gene lookup returns CDR1 SGHAT and CDR2 FQDESV (reference sequence).